This TCR beta chain is from a study of shared clonotypes between healthy human individuals. Germline CDR1 reads MNHNY; CDR2 reads SVGAGI (reference sequence). This CDR3 spans 15 amino acids. The trim removed 5 bases at V and 8 bases at J, leaving 11 bases unmatched. Caucasian adults living in Nashville, Tennessee, provided all samples. Assay used: immunoSEQ multiplex PCR; TCRdb lists only in-frame clones, some missing. The sample consists of 2,500,000 or so clones, roughly nine tenths of them appearing once. The J gene is TRBJ1-2, the V gene TRBV6-6; 10 bases are shared with TRBD1. The TCR sequence derives from a man aged 18 to 29 in good health. Sequencing input: naive CD4+ T cells sorted from blood. Subset given: CD45RA+ positively selected. CDR3 region: CASSRDRGGLEGYTF. The CDR3 nucleotides read TGTGCCAGCAGTCGGGACAGGGGAGGGCTAGAGGGCTACACCTTC.